One and the same sample provided the 23 T cell receptor beta chains below, sequenced in a study of blood T cell repertoires in COVID-19. Repertoires were generated with immunoSEQ multiplex PCR, while TCRdb's copy carries only in-frame clones and drops some. The sample lists hundreds of thousands of clones; about 88% were seen once. Source material: PBMCs or T cells enriched from blood (not recorded which). The receptors derive from a woman in her late teens or twenties who had been exposed to COVID-19.

This chain joins TRBV24-1 and TRBJ2-6; TRBD1 matches 7 bases. After removal of 1 base from V and 0 bases from J, the junction contained 8 bases not matched to a gene. Per germline, CDR1 KGHDR and CDR2 SFDVKD. The CDR3 has 19 amino acids. CDR3 amino acids: CATSDLKGDSRSGANVLTF. Here the CDR3 DNA reads TGTGCCACCAGTGATTTAAAGGGGGACAGCCGCTCTGGGGCCAACGTCCTGACTTTC.

The chain is built from TRBV28 and TRBJ2-5; possibly TRBD1 for D (5 bases). CDR3 length: 14 residues. The germline V gene encodes CDR1 MDHEN and CDR2 SYDVKM. Trimming stripped 2 bases from V and 2 bases from J, with 9 bases between. CDR3 DNA: TGTGCCAGCAGTTTAAATAGGGGACAAGAGACCCAGTACTTC. This gives the protein CASSLNRGQETQYF.

This clone has a single count. The rearrangement links TRBV21-1 to TRBJ1-6; the table gives TRBD1 as D, unverified against the DNA. TRBV21-1 is a pseudogene locus. The CDR3 spans 16 residues. As DNA, the CDR3 is TGTGCCAGCAGCAAAGTACAGCCTTCCTATAATTCACCCCTCCACTTT. This encodes CASSKVQPSYNSPLHF.

J is TRBJ1-6 and V is TRBV27; D might be TRBD1 (6 bases). V lost 3 bases, J lost 6 bases, and 12 bases lay in between. Germline-derived CDR1 and CDR2 are MNHEY and SMNVEV (reference sequence). The CDR3 is 15 residues long. For the CDR3, the DNA is TGTGCCAGCAGTTTGGGGGGGGCGCTTAATTCACCCCTCCACTTT. Its protein is CASSLGGALNSPLHF.

This sequence joins TRBV28 and TRBJ1-6, with a weak D call TRBD1 (5 bases). The V end was cut by 5 bases, the J end by 3 bases, with 8 bases between. Germline loops: CDR1 MDHEN, CDR2 SYDVKM. The CDR3 loop spans 14 amino acids. CDR3 nucleotides: TGTGCCAGCAGTGAAGACAGCTATAATTCACCCCTCCACTTT. Protein product: CASSEDSYNSPLHF.

V is TRBV6-5 and J is TRBJ2-7; TRBD1 matches 7 bases. This CDR3 region has 16 residues. The germline V gene has CDR1 MNHEY and CDR2 SVGAGI. Germline trimming cut 2 bases from V and 4 bases from J; bases unmatched to any gene: 11. The CDR3 DNA sequence: TGTGCCAGCAGTTACCGCCCTCCGGGACAGCTTTACGAGCAGTACTTC. Amino acids: CASSYRPPGQLYEQYF.

This clone was counted a single time. This chain joins TRBV2 and TRBJ2-5, with 10 bases fitting TRBD2. There are 14 residues in the CDR3. V dropped 7 bases and J dropped 3; count of bases not matched to a gene: 5. Germline V CDR1 and CDR2: SNHLY, FYNNEI. CDR3 residues: CASNNLAGEETQYF. The CDR3, as DNA: TGTGCCAGCAATAATCTAGCGGGGGAAGAGACCCAGTACTTC.

This clone was picked up one time. This rearrangement joins TRBV6-5 to TRBJ2-7, with 7 bases aligning to TRBD2. This CDR3 spans 14 amino acids. Germline-derived CDR1 and CDR2 are MNHEY and SVGAGI. Unmatched junction bases numbered 12, after V lost 8 bases and J lost 5 bases. The CDR3 spells CASVFSGTKDEQYF. The CDR3 nucleotides read TGTGCCAGCGTATTTTCCGGGACTAAGGACGAGCAGTACTTC.

This clone was observed once. The V gene is TRBV7-9, the J gene TRBJ1-1; a weak D match, TRBD1 (5 bases). Germline values: CDR1 SEHNR, CDR2 FQNEAQ (reference sequence). V gave up 5 bases and J gave up 6 bases, with 19 bases separating them. The CDR3 length is 15 residues. The CDR3 loop is CASSPRGQGGPEAFF. CDR3 nucleotides: TGTGCCAGCAGCCCCCGCGGCCAGGGTGGCCCTGAAGCTTTCTTT.

This sequence joins TRBV6-5 and TRBJ2-1; 7 nucleotides agree with TRBD2. The CDR3 runs 15 residues. After removal of 6 bases from V and 0 bases from J, the junction contained 5 bases not matched to a gene. The germline gives CDR1 MNHEY, CDR2 SVGAGI. The CDR3 region is CASRAGTTSYNEQFF. CDR3 bases: TGTGCCAGCAGGGCAGGGACTACCTCCTACAATGAGCAGTTCTTC.

CDR3 loop: CASREGDFLSNQPQHF. In nucleotides, the CDR3 is TGTGCCAGCAGAGAGGGGGATTTTCTTAGCAATCAGCCCCAGCATTTT. The chain uses TRBV28 and TRBJ1-5, with D possibly TRBD1 on 6 matching bases. V gave up 6 bases and J gave up 0 bases, with 15 bases separating them. Germline V gene lookup returns CDR1 MDHEN and CDR2 SYDVKM. The CDR3 runs to 16 residues.

The J gene is TRBJ1-2, the V gene TRBV7-8; a possible D gene is TRBD1 (6 bases). The CDR3 has 14 amino acids. From germline, CDR1 is SGHVS and CDR2 FQNEAQ. V dropped 7 bases and J dropped 4 bases, with 16 bases sitting between them. CDR3 coding DNA: TGTGCCAGCACCTTTGATGACAGGAGCTATGGCTACACCTTC. Translated, it gives CASTFDDRSYGYTF.

The chain carries TRBV9 and TRBJ2-7; TRBD1 aligns across 8 bases. Losses at the gene ends were 3 bases for V and 4 bases for J; bases not matched to a gene: 3. Germline lookup yields CDR1 SGDLS and CDR2 YYNGEE. The CDR3 consists of 13 residues. CDR3 loop: CASSGQGAYEQYF. CDR3 DNA: TGTGCCAGCAGCGGCCAGGGGGCTTACGAGCAGTACTTC.

This chain connects TRBV28 to TRBJ2-1; D perhaps matches TRBD2 (6 bases). From germline, CDR1 is MDHEN and CDR2 SYDVKM. The germline V and J ends were trimmed by 2 bases and 3 bases, with 11 bases remaining between them. The CDR3 length is 15 residues. The CDR3 protein is CASSLLGGNYNEQFF. CDR3 bases: TGTGCCAGCAGTTTACTTGGCGGGAACTACAATGAGCAGTTCTTC.

The genes are TRBV28 and TRBJ2-7, with TRBD1 as a possible D gene (6 bases). Trimming left V 6 bases short and J 7 bases short, with 16 bases between. Germline CDR1 is MDHEN and CDR2 is SYDVKM. The CDR3 runs to 13 residues. The CDR3 protein is CASSRIQGAEQYF. The CDR3 DNA reads TGTGCCAGCAGCCGAATACAGGGAGCGGAGCAGTACTTC.

This CDR3 is CASRDRLISYEQYF. The CDR3, as DNA: TGTGCCAGCAGGGACAGGCTTATCTCCTACGAGCAGTACTTC. The J gene is TRBJ2-7, the V gene TRBV5-5; 7 nucleotides agree with TRBD1. Germline V lookup: CDR1 SGHKS, CDR2 YYEKEE (reference sequence). V dropped 5 bases and J dropped 0; count of bases not matched to a gene: 5. The CDR3 sequence is 14 residues long.

This rearrangement joins TRBV29-1 to TRBJ1-1; D is possibly TRBD1 (5 bases). The V gene lost 4 bases and the J gene lost 7 bases, with 10 bases spanning the gap. This CDR3 is 11 amino acids long. The germline V gene encodes CDR1 SQVTM and CDR2 ANQGSEA. CDR3 nucleotides: TGCAGCGTTGTTAGGGGAATTGAAGCTTTCTTT. Protein sequence: CSVVRGIEAFF.

The chain carries TRBV7-6 and TRBJ2-7; 7 bases match TRBD2. Trimming took 3 bases from V and 4 from J; bases not matched to a gene: 12. Germline CDR1 SGHVS, CDR2 FNYEAQ. The CDR3 spans 16 residues. CDR3 coding DNA: TGTGCCAGCAGCTTGGGGATAGCCGGGGAGGGATACGAGCAGTACTTC. Its translation: CASSLGIAGEGYEQYF.

This rearrangement joins TRBV14 to TRBJ2-5, with TRBD1 identical over 10 bases. The CDR3 sequence is 17 residues long. Trimming took 0 bases from V and 6 from J; bases not matched to a gene: 10. Germline V lookup: CDR1 SGHDN, CDR2 FVKESK. CDR3 residues: CASSQDRTGGTIKTQYF. In DNA form, the CDR3 reads TGTGCCAGCAGCCAAGATCGGACAGGGGGTACGATAAAGACCCAGTACTTC.

The genes are TRBV28 and TRBJ1-1, with a possible D match to TRBD1 (5 bases). Germline V lookup: CDR1 MDHEN, CDR2 SYDVKM. Trimming stripped 3 bases from V and 0 bases from J, with 11 bases between. The CDR3 runs to 15 residues. The CDR3 spells CASSFDRGMNTEAFF. The CDR3 nucleotides are TGTGCCAGCAGTTTCGATAGGGGAATGAACACTGAAGCTTTCTTT.

This sequence joins TRBV7-9 and TRBJ2-1; the match to TRBD1 covers 7 bases. The CDR3 consists of 15 residues. In germline, CDR1 is SEHNR, CDR2 FQNEAQ (reference sequence). V shed 2 bases and J 5 bases; nucleotides not matched to a gene: 6. In DNA, the CDR3 is TGTGCCAGCAGCTTAATAGGGGGCTTCGACAATGAGCAGTTCTTC. It yields the protein CASSLIGGFDNEQFF.

This chain uses TRBV7-9 with TRBJ1-5; a weak D match, TRBD1 (5 bases). The CDR3 totals 15 residues. Per the germline V gene, CDR1 is SEHNR and CDR2 is FQNEAQ (reference sequence). V was pared by 4 bases and J by 6 bases, with 16 bases between. The CDR3 DNA is TGTGCCAGCAGCTCCCACAGACAGTTACCTCAGCCCCAGCATTTT. Encoded protein: CASSSHRQLPQPQHF.

The chain couples TRBV29-1 to TRBJ2-1; TRBD2 matches 12 bases. CDR1 is SQVTM and CDR2 is ANQGSEA in the germline V gene. The CDR3 sequence is 15 residues long. V gave up 8 bases and J gave up 3 bases; unmatched junction bases: 8. The chain's CDR3 is CSTPSGGAFYNEQFF. CDR3 sequence (DNA): TGCAGCACCCCTAGCGGGGGGGCCTTCTACAATGAGCAGTTCTTC.